What follows are 2 T cell receptor beta chains derived from one specimen sequenced in a study of monozygotic twins with cystic fibrosis. Data came from immunoSEQ multiplex PCR; TCRdb stores just in-frame clones and leaves some out. Of around 21,000 clones listed, 87% are singletons. What was sequenced was blood. The source of these receptors is a woman in her thirties with cystic fibrosis.

The genes are TRBV4-3 and TRBJ2-7; perhaps D is TRBD1 or TRBD2 (5 bases each). Germline loops: CDR1 LGHNA, CDR2 YSLEER. The CDR3 has 13 amino acids. V was cut by 4 bases and J by 1 base, with 8 bases left in between. CDR3 in DNA: TGCGCCAGCAGCCTCGGGGCTTCCTACGAGCAGTACTTC. This codes for CASSLGASYEQYF.

This chain connects TRBV5-4 to TRBJ2-3, with 8 bases aligning to TRBD1. V lost 1 base and J lost 2; bases outside the gene matches: 6. The germline gives CDR1 SGHNT, CDR2 YYREEE (reference sequence). The CDR3 extends over 16 amino acids. The CDR3 DNA reads as TGTGCCAGCAGCTTGACTGGACAGGGATTCACAGATACGCAGTATTTT. It is translated as CASSLTGQGFTDTQYF.